The source of this T cell receptor (beta chain) is a study of T cell repertoires in ileal Crohn's disease. Across the study: All patients had surgery for stricturing (61%) or penetrating (around 40%) disease. Postoperative therapy was given to about half: some eleven thiopurines, 15 to 20 anti-TNF agents.

The assay was immunoSEQ multiplex PCR, and TCRdb's table has in-frame clones only and misses some. The sample includes just under 7,500 clones, around 72% seen only once; the top ten take around 40%. Regarding time point: proximal margin of the surgical specimen (macroscopically non-inflamed). The TCR comes from an adult with Crohn's disease. The sample comprised ileal tissue.

As DNA, the CDR3 is TGTGCCAGCAGCCCCGGGGGGGGCCGGGAGACCCAGTACTTC. The encoded protein is CASSPGGGRETQYF. The V call is TRBV7-3, the J call TRBJ2-5, with TRBD2 matching over 8 bases. With 5 bases clipped from V and 5 bases from J, the junction kept 7 bases outside the gene matches. Germline values: CDR1 SGHTA, CDR2 FQGTGA. This CDR3 has 14 amino acids. The full variable domain, its missing parts supplied by reference TRBV7-3 and TRBJ2-5, is GAGVSQTPSNKVTEKGKYVELRCDPISGHTALYWYRQSLGQGPEFLIYFQGTGAADDSGLPNDRFFAVRPEGSVSTLKIQRTERGDSAVYLCASSPGGGRETQYFGPGTRLLVL.